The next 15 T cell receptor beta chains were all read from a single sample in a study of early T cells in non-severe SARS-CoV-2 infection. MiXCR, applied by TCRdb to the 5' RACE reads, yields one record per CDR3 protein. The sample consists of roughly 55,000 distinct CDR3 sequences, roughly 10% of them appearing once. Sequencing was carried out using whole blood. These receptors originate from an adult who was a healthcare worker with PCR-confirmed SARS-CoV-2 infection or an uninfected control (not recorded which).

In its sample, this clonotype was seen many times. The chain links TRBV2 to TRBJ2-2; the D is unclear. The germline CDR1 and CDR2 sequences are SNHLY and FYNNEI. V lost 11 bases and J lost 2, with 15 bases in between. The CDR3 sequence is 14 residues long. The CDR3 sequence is CAQSRRENTGELFF. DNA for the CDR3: TGTGCCCAGAGCCGACGAGAAAACACCGGGGAGCTGTTTTTT.

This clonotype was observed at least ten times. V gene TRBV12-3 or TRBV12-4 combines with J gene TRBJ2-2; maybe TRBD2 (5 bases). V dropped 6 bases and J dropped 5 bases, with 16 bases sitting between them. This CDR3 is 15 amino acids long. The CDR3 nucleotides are TGTGCCAGCAGCCCGGGTAACGGACTGACCGGGGAGCTGTTTTTT. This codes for CASSPGNGLTGELFF.

The CDR3: CASSLAGGKGVEQYF. The CDR3 DNA sequence: TGTGCCAGCAGCTTGGCCGGAGGGAAAGGAGTCGAGCAGTACTTC. This chain links TRBV5-6 with TRBJ2-7; possible D gene TRBD2, 6 bases. The germline V and J ends were trimmed by 0 bases and 6 bases, with 16 bases remaining between them. This CDR3 has 15 amino acids. Germline V gives CDR1 SGHDT, CDR2 YYEEEE.

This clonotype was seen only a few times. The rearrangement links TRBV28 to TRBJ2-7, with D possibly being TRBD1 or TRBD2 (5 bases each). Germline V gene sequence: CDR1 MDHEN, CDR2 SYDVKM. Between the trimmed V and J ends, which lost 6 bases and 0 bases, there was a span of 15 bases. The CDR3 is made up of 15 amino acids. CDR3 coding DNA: TGTGCCAGCAGCTCCAGGGCCGGAGGCTCCTACGAGCAGTACTTC. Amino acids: CASSSRAGGSYEQYF.

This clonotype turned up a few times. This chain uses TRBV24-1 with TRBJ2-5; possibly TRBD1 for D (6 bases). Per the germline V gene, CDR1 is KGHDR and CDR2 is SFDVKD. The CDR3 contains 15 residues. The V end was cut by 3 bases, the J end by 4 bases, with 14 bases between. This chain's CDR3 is CATSDPDRSGETQYF. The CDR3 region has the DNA TGTGCCACCAGTGATCCTGACAGGTCAGGAGAGACCCAGTACTTC.

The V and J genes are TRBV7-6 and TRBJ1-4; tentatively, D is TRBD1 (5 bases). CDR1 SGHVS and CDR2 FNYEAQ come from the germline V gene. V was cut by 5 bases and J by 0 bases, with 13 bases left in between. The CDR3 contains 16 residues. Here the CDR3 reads CASSQALGPTNEKLFF. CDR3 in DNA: TGTGCCAGCAGCCAAGCCCTGGGACCAACTAATGAAAAACTGTTTTTT.

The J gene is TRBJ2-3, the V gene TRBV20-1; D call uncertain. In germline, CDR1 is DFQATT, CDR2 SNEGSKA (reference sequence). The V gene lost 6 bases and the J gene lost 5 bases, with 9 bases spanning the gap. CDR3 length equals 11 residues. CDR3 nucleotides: TGCAGTGCGACTTCAGGAGATACGCAGTATTTT. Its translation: CSATSGDTQYF.

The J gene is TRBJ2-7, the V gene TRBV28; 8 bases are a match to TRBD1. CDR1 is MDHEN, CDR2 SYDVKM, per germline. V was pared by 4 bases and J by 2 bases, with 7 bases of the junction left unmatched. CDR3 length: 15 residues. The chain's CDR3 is CASSSVGGQAYEQYF. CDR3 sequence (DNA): TGTGCCAGCAGTTCGGTGGGGGGACAGGCCTACGAGCAGTACTTC.

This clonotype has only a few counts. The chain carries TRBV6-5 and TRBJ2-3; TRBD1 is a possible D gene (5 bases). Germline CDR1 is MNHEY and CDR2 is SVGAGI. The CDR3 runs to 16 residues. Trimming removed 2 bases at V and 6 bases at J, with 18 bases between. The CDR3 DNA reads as TGTGCCAGCAGTTACCCATCAGCCACAGGTTCGGATACGCAGTATTTT. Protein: CASSYPSATGSDTQYF.

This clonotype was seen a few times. The CDR3 loop reads CASSSTGTAVEKLFF. Written as DNA, the CDR3 is TGTGCCAGCAGTTCCACCGGGACAGCGGTCGAAAAACTGTTTTTT. V gene TRBV6-6 combines with J gene TRBJ1-4, with 7 bases identical to TRBD1. The CDR3 has 15 residues. The ends lost 4 bases at V and 8 bases at J; junction bases unmatched: 10. The germline V gene has CDR1 MNHNY and CDR2 SVGAGI (reference sequence).

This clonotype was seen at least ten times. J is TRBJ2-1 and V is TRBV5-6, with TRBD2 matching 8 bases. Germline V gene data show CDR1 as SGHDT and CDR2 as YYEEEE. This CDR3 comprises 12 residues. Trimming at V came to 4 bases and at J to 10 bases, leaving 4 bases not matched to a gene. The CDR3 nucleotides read TGTGCCAGCAGCCTACGGACTAGCGAGCAGTTCTTC. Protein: CASSLRTSEQFF. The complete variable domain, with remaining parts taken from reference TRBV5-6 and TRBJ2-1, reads DAGVTQSPTHLIKTRGQQVTLRCSPKSGHDTVSWYQQALGQGPQFIFQYYEEEERQRGNFPDRFSGHQFPNYSSELNVNALLLGDSALYLCASSLRTSEQFFGPGTRLTVL.

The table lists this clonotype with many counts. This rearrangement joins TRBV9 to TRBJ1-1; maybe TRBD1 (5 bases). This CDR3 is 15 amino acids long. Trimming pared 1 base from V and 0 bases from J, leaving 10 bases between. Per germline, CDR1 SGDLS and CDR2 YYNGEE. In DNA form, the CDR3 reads TGTGCCAGCAGCGTATTGGGAGGGGTGAACACTGAAGCTTTCTTT. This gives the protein CASSVLGGVNTEAFF.

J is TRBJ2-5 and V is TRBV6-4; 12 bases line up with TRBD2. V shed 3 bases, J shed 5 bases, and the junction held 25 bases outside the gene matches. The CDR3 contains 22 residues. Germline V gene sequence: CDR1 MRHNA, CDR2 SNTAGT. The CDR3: CASSEPDRGHRLAGDVRETQYF. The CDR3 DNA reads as TGTGCCAGCAGTGAGCCTGACAGGGGGCATCGACTAGCGGGAGATGTTCGGGAGACCCAGTACTTC.

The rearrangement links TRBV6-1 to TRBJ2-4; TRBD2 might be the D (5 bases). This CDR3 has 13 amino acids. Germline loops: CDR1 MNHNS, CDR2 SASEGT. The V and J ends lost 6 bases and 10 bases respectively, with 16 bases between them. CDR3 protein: CASSASSRGIQYF. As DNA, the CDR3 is TGTGCCAGCAGCGCTAGCTCCAGAGGGATTCAGTACTTC.

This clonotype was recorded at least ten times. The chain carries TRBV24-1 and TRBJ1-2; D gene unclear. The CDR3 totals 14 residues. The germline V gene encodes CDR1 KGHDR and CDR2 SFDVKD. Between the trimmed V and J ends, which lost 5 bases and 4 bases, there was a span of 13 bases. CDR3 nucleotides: TGTGCCACCAGTGGGGAGACCCCCTTCTATGGCTACACCTTC. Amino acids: CATSGETPFYGYTF.